The following is a T cell receptor (beta chain) sequence with its context. CDR3 length equals 11 residues. Trimming removed 8 bases at V and 3 bases at J, with 7 bases between. Germline CDR1 reads MNHEY; CDR2 reads SVGAGI. The data were obtained in a study of blood T cell repertoires in COVID-19. Study context: From T cells, B-cell-depleted T cells, or PBMCs came the material, which was cDNA or gDNA.

Per the study methods: Reference gene primer amplification in the assay estimated nucleated cell counts. Libraries were prepared by immunoSEQ multiplex PCR; TCRdb keeps only in-frame clonotypes and omits some of them. V, J and clone size reflect that table, while D and trimming were determined from the DNA. The data contain about 93,000 clones, approximately 88% of them singletons. The sequence derives from a man between 60 and 70 years old with COVID-19, enrolled during active disease. The chain uses TRBV6-5 and TRBJ1-1; weak D call: TRBD1 (5 bases). Material for sequencing was peripheral blood. CDR3: CASRGDTEAFF. Written as DNA, the CDR3 is TGTGCCAGCCGGGGGGACACTGAAGCTTTCTTT.